The 12 T cell receptor beta chains below all came from one sample that was sequenced in a study of regulatory T cells in long-lasting Graves disease. CDR3 regions were amplified by Arm-PCR using iRepertoire HTBI primers to build TCR beta libraries. TCRdb fed the multiplex PCR reads into MiXCR, producing one record per CDR3 protein. Among hundreds of thousands of distinct CDR3 sequences listed, around 16% were seen once. Sample time point: newly diagnosed GD, antithyroid drugs for less than 3 months. Following extraction of RNA from PBMCs, that RNA was used to make the TCR library. These data are also associated with another study on T cells in Graves' hyperthyroidism and ophthalmopathy.

The material sequenced was peripheral blood mononuclear cells (PBMCs), taken at new diagnosis, from a patient treated with antithyroid drugs. The receptors come from a woman aged 40-60 years with Graves disease.

This clonotype was detected many times. This chain joins TRBV2 and TRBJ2-3; no clear D. The CDR3 runs to 15 residues. The germline gives CDR1 SNHLY, CDR2 FYNNEI. Trimming took off 6 bases at V and 2 bases at J, with 15 bases between the two ends. The CDR3 loop reads CASSQDLSHTDTQYF. The CDR3 nucleotides read TGTGCCAGCAGCCAGGACCTTTCCCACACAGATACGCAGTATTTT.

The chain links TRBV20-1 to TRBJ1-3, with TRBD1 matching over 10 bases. CDR3 size: 17 residues. With 0 bases clipped from V and 4 bases from J, the junction kept 9 bases outside the gene matches. The germline CDR1 and CDR2 sequences are DFQATT and SNEGSKA (reference sequence). In DNA form, the CDR3 reads TGCAGTGCTAGAGACCAAACAGACAGGGGGCCAGGAAACACCATATATTTT. As protein: CSARDQTDRGPGNTIYF.

The chain recombines TRBV4-2 with TRBJ1-1; maybe TRBD1 (6 bases). The CDR3 is made up of 14 amino acids. Per germline, CDR1 LGHNA and CDR2 YNFKEQ. Trimming removed 4 bases at V and 8 bases at J, with 17 bases between. The CDR3 coding sequence is TGTGCCAGCAGCCCAATAGGGGGTTATCAGGAAGCTTTCTTT. Encoded protein: CASSPIGGYQEAFF.

This clonotype occurred many times. This rearrangement joins TRBV11-2 to TRBJ2-5, with D perhaps TRBD2 (5 bases). Germline-derived CDR1 and CDR2 are SGHAT and FQNNGV. The CDR3 covers 16 residues. V shed 0 bases and J shed 2 bases, with 13 bases lying between them. CDR3: CASSLDLSGAQETQYF. CDR3 nucleotide sequence: TGTGCCAGCAGCTTAGATCTGAGCGGAGCACAAGAGACCCAGTACTTC.

This chain links TRBV9 with TRBJ2-5; D assignment may be TRBD1 or TRBD2 (6 bases each). Trimming took 3 bases from V and 5 from J, leaving 14 bases between them. There are 14 residues in the CDR3. CDR1 is SGDLS and CDR2 is YYNGEE in the germline V gene. The CDR3 nucleotides read TGTGCCAGCAGCGCCGGAGGGGGGCGGGAGACCCAGTACTTC. As protein: CASSAGGGRETQYF. Complete variable domain (other parts from reference TRBV9 and TRBJ2-5): DSGVTQTPKHLITATGQRVTLRCSPRSGDLSVYWYQQSLDQGLQFLIQYYNGEERAKGNILERFSAQQFPDLHSELNLSSLELGDSALYFCASSAGGGRETQYFGPGTRLLVL.

This clonotype was observed a few times. The CDR3 loop reads CASSPRDRLREQYF. Written as DNA, the CDR3 is TGTGCCAGCAGTCCCCGGGACAGGCTGAGGGAGCAGTACTTC. V and J are TRBV27 and TRBJ2-7; TRBD1 agrees at 8 bases. The CDR3 runs 14 residues. Germline trimming cut 5 bases from V and 7 bases from J; bases unmatched to any gene: 10. From germline, CDR1 is MNHEY and CDR2 SMNVEV (reference sequence).

At least ten counts were recorded for this clonotype. The rearrangement uses TRBV3-1 and TRBJ1-6, with 9 bases identical to TRBD1. Germline CDR1 is LGHDT and CDR2 is YNNKEL (reference sequence). J gave up 7 bases and V 4 bases, and 5 bases lay outside the gene matches. This CDR3 region has 15 residues. The CDR3 nucleotides are TGTGCCAGCAGCCCGGACAGGGGAGAGAATTCACCCCTCCACTTT. Residues: CASSPDRGENSPLHF.

The chain uses TRBV20-1 and TRBJ2-5; D not certain. The CDR3 is made up of 12 amino acids. Trimming took off 3 bases at V and 5 bases at J, with 10 bases between the two ends. The germline gives CDR1 DFQATT, CDR2 SNEGSKA (reference sequence). CDR3 sequence (DNA): TGCAGTGCTAGTCGGTGGGTCGAGACCCAGTACTTC. This sequence encodes CSASRWVETQYF.

In its sample, this clonotype was seen once. The gene calls are TRBV7-9 and TRBJ1-4; the D is unclear. The length of the CDR3 is 16 residues. Trimming removed 3 bases at V and 1 base at J, with 12 bases between. Per germline, CDR1 SEHNR and CDR2 FQNEAQ (reference sequence). This CDR3 reads CASSFPRTGTNEKLFF. In DNA form, the CDR3 reads TGTGCCAGCAGCTTCCCTCGCACCGGAACTAATGAAAAACTGTTTTTT.

This clonotype was picked up many times. This sequence joins TRBV11-2 and TRBJ2-1, with D tentatively TRBD1 (5 bases). The DNA end is more similar to TRBJ2-5, so the J call may be wrong. This CDR3 region has 14 residues. CDR1 is SGHAT, CDR2 FQNNGV, per germline. CDR3 bases: TGTGCCAGCAGCTTAGGACAGTTCCAAGAGACCCAGTACTTC. Its translation: CASSLGQFQETQYF.

This clonotype showed up many times. The V gene is TRBV28, the J gene TRBJ1-2; D remains unclear. V was pared by 7 bases and J by 5 bases, with 17 bases between. The CDR3 spans 14 residues. Germline V CDR1 and CDR2: MDHEN, SYDVKM. The chain's CDR3 is CASTPGPLGYGYTF. CDR3 nucleotide sequence: TGTGCCAGCACCCCGGGCCCCCTAGGGTATGGCTACACCTTC.

This clonotype has ten or more counts. CDR3 sequence reads: CASSLAAAPGELFF. As DNA, the CDR3 is TGTGCCAGCAGCTTAGCGGCGGCCCCCGGGGAGCTGTTTTTT. The genes are TRBV11-1 and TRBJ2-2, with unresolved D. Trimming took off 0 bases at V and 6 bases at J, with 8 bases between the two ends. The CDR3 runs 14 residues. Germline V gene lookup returns CDR1 SGHAT and CDR2 FQDESV (reference sequence). Variable domain in full (rest from reference TRBV11-1 and TRBJ2-2): EAEVAQSPRYKITEKSQAVAFWCDPISGHATLYWYRQILGQGPELLVQFQDESVVDDSQLPKDRFSAERLKGVDSTLKIQPAELGDSAMYLCASSLAAAPGELFFGEGSRLTVL.